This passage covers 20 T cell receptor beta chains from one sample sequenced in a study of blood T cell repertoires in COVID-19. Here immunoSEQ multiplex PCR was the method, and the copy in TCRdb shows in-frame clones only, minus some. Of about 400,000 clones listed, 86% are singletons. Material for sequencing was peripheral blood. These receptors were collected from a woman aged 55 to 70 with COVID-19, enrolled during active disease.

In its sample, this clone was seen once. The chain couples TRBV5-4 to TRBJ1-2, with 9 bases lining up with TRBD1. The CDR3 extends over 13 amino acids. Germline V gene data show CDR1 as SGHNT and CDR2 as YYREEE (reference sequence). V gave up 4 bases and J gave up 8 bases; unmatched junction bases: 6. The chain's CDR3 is CASSGTGSHGYTF. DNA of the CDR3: TGTGCCAGCAGCGGGACAGGGAGTCACGGCTACACCTTC.

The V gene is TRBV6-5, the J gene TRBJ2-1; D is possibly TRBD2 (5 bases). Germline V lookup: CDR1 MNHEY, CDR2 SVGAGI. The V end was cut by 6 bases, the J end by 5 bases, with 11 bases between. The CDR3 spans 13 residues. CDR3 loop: CASSLTGNNEQFF. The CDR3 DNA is TGTGCCAGCAGCTTGACCGGGAACAATGAGCAGTTCTTC.

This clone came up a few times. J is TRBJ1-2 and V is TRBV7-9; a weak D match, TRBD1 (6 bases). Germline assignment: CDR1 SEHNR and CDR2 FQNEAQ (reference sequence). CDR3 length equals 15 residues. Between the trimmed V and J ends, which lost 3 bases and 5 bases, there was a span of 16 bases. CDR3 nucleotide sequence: TGTGCCAGCAGCTTGGGGACACGGGAGGCTTATGGCTACACCTTC. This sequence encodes CASSLGTREAYGYTF.

The CDR3: CASSLTQQLSDEQYF. CDR3 nucleotides: TGTGCCAGCAGCTTAACTCAACAGCTCTCTGACGAGCAGTACTTC. This chain connects TRBV11-2 to TRBJ2-7; D gene unclear. Trimming removed 2 bases at V and 5 bases at J, with 16 bases between. CDR1 and CDR2 (germline): SGHAT, FQNNGV. The CDR3 totals 15 residues.

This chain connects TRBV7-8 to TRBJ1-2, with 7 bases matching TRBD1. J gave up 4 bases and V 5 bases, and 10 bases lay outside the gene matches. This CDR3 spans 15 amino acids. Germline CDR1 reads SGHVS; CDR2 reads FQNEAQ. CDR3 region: CASSRRQGGPYGYTF. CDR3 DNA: TGTGCCAGCAGCCGGCGACAGGGCGGGCCCTATGGCTACACCTTC.

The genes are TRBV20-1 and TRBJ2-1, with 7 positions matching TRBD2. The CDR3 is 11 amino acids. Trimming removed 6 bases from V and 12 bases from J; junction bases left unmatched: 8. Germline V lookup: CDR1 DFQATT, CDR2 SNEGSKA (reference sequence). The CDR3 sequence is CSAGRGPTQFF. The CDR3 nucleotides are TGCAGTGCGGGGAGGGGACCGACGCAGTTCTTC.

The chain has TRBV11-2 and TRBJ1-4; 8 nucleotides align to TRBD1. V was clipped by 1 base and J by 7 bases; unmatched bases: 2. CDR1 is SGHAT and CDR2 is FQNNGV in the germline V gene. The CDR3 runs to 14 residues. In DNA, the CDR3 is TGTGCCAGCAGCTTAGGGACAGGGAGTGAAAAACTGTTTTTT. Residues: CASSLGTGSEKLFF.

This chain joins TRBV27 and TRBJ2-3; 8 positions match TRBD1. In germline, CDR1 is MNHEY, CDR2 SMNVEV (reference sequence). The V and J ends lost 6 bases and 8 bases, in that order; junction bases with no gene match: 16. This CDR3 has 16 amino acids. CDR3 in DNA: TGTGCCAGCAGCCTCCAAGGACAGGGAGCTGGTGGTACGCAGTATTTT. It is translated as CASSLQGQGAGGTQYF.

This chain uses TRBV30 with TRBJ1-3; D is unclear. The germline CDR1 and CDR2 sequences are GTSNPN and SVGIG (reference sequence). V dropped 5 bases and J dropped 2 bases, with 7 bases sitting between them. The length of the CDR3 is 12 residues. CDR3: CAWGRAGNTIYF. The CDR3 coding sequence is TGTGCCTGGGGGAGAGCTGGAAACACCATATATTTT.

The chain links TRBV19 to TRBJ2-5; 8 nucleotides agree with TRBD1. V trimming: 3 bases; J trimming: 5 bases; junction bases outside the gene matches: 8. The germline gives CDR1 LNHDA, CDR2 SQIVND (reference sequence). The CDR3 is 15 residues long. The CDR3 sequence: CASSIQDRVGETQYF. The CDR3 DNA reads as TGTGCCAGTAGTATCCAGGACAGGGTGGGCGAGACCCAGTACTTC.

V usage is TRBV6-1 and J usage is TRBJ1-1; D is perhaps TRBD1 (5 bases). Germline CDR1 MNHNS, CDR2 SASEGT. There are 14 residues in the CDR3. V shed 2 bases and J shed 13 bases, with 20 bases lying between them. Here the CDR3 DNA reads TGTGCCAGCAGTGAAATTACAAGGGGCCGCTTAGGTTTCTTT. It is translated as CASSEITRGRLGFF.

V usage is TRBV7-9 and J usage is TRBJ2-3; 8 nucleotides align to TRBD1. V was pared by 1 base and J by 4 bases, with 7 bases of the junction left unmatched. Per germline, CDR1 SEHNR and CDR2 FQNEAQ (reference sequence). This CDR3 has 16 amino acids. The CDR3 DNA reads TGTGCCAGCAGCTTAGGGTCGACAGGGGTTTCAGATACGCAGTATTTT. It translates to CASSLGSTGVSDTQYF.

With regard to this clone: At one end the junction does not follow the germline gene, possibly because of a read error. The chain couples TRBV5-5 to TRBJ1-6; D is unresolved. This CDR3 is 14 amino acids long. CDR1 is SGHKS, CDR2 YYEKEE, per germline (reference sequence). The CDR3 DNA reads TGTGCCAGCAGATTGGCGGCAGGTGGTACACCCCTCCACTTT. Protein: CASRLAAGGTPLHF. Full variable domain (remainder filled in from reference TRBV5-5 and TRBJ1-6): DAGVTQSPTHLIKTRGQQVTLRCSPISGHKSVSWYQQVLGQGPQFIFQYYEKEERGRGNFPDRFSARQFPNYSSELNVNALLLGDSALYLCASRLAAGGTPLHFGNGTRLTVT.

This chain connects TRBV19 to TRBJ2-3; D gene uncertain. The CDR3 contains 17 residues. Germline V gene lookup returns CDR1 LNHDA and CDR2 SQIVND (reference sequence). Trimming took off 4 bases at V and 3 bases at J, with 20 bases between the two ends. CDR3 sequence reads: CASSTLVGFMDTDTQYF. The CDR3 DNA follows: TGTGCCAGTAGTACCCTCGTGGGCTTCATGGATACAGATACGCAGTATTTT.

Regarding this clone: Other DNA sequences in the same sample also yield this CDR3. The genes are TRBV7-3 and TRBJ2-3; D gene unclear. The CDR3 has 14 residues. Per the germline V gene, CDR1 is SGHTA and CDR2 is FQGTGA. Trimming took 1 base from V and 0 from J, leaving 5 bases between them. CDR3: CASSLRASTDTQYF. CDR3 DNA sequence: TGTGCCAGCAGCTTAAGGGCGAGCACAGATACGCAGTATTTT.

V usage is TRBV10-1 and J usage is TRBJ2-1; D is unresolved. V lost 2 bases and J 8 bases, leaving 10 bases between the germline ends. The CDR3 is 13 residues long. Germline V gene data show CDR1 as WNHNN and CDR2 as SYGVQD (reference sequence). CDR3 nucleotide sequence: TGCGCCAGCAGTGAGCCAGAACGATATGAGCAGTTCTTC. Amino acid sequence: CASSEPERYEQFF.

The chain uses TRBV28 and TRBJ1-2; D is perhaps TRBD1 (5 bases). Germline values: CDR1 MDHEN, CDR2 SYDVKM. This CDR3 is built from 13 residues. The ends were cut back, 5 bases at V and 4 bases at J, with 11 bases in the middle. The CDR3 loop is CASSPGKAYGYTF. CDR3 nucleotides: TGTGCCAGCAGTCCAGGGAAAGCCTATGGCTACACCTTC.

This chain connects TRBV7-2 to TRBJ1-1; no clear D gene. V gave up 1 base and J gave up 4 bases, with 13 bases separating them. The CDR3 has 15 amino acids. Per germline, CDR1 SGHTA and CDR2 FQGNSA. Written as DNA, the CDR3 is TGTGCCAGCAGCTTAGTGGGCTCGCCCGGCACTGAAGCTTTCTTT. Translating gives CASSLVGSPGTEAFF.

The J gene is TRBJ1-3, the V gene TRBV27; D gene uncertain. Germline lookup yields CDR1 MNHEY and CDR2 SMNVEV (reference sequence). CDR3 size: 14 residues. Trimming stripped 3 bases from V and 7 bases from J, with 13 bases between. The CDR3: CASSFGVPGNTIYF. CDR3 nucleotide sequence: TGTGCCAGCAGTTTCGGGGTTCCGGGGAACACCATATATTTT.

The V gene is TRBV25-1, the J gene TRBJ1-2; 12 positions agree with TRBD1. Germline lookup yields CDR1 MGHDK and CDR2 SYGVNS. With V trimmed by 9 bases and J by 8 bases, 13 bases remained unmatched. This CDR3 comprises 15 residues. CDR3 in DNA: TGTGCCAGACCCGGGACAGGGGGCGTGAAGGGAGGCTACACCTTC. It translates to CARPGTGGVKGGYTF.